The 21 T cell receptor beta chains below come from one sample, sequenced in a study of T cells in Graves' hyperthyroidism and ophthalmopathy. The TCR beta CDR3 regions underwent amplification using RNA transcripts as the source. A set of HTBI primers served as the primers for a first-round RT-PCR of the TCR CDR3. TCRdb recomputed calls from the multiplex PCR reads with MiXCR, one row per CDR3 protein. Of hundreds of thousands of distinct CDR3 sequences in the sample, approximately 14% were seen once. The source material was blood. These receptors came from a woman aged 25-40 years with Graves' hyperthyroidism.

This clonotype was observed many times. The chain joins TRBV10-3 to TRBJ2-5; 9 nucleotides line up with TRBD1. CDR3 length equals 14 residues. Germline V gene sequence: CDR1 ENHRY, CDR2 SYGVKD. J gave up 5 bases and V 10 bases, and 11 bases lay outside the gene matches. The CDR3 loop reads CATKPGQGRETQYF. The CDR3 region has the DNA TGTGCCACGAAACCGGGACAGGGAAGGGAGACCCAGTACTTC.

This clonotype occurred many times. The chain joins TRBV5-1 to TRBJ1-1; D uncertain. V was shortened by 3 bases and J by 1 base, with 7 bases between the two germline ends. Germline assignment: CDR1 SGHRS and CDR2 YFSETQ. The CDR3 totals 13 residues. The CDR3 bases are TGCGCCAGCAGCTATAGATCGAACACTGAAGCTTTCTTT. As protein: CASSYRSNTEAFF.

On this clonotype: Given a much more abundant clone one base away, this may be a read error. The V gene is TRBV7-8, the J gene TRBJ2-1, with D possibly being TRBD2 (5 bases). Trimming left V 8 bases short and J 2 bases short, with 19 bases between. Germline V lookup: CDR1 SGHVS, CDR2 FQNEAQ. The CDR3 sequence is 16 residues long. The chain's CDR3 is CASGGRLLGTYNEQFF. The CDR3 DNA follows: TGTGCCAGCGGCGGGCGCCTCCTCGGTACCTACAATGAGCAGTTCTTC.

DNA of the CDR3: TGTGCCACCAGTGCCAAAGAGACCCAGTACTTC. Residues: CATSAKETQYF. The chain links TRBV24-1 to TRBJ2-5; D ambiguous. There are 11 residues in the CDR3. The V gene's germline CDR1 is KGHDR and CDR2 SFDVKD. V dropped 5 bases and J dropped 3 bases, with 3 bases sitting between them.

This clonotype was seen many times. The rearrangement links TRBV2 to TRBJ2-7; D remains unclear. With 6 bases removed from V and 2 bases from J, the gap between germline ends came to 8 bases. This CDR3 is built from 12 residues. The germline gives CDR1 SNHLY, CDR2 FYNNEI. CDR3 protein: CASRVDTYEQYF. CDR3 nucleotide sequence: TGTGCCAGCAGAGTAGACACCTACGAGCAGTACTTC.

This clonotype appeared many times. The J gene is TRBJ2-5, the V gene TRBV28, with 7 nucleotides matching TRBD1. V shed 6 bases and J 4 bases; nucleotides not matched to a gene: 8. This CDR3 is 14 amino acids long. Germline loops: CDR1 MDHEN, CDR2 SYDVKM. The chain's CDR3 is CASSIRGRGETQYF. In DNA form, the CDR3 reads TGTGCCAGCAGCATAAGGGGGCGCGGAGAGACCCAGTACTTC.

The rearrangement links TRBV28 to TRBJ2-7; 10 nucleotides line up with TRBD2. V lost 5 bases and J lost 3; bases outside the gene matches: 7. Germline V gene lookup returns CDR1 MDHEN and CDR2 SYDVKM. This CDR3 region has 15 residues. The CDR3 DNA sequence: TGTGCCAGCAGTCTACCTAGCGGGGGAATCTACGAGCAGTACTTC. Translated, it gives CASSLPSGGIYEQYF.

The gene calls are TRBV14 and TRBJ1-1; no reliable D call. This CDR3 region has 13 residues. V lost 0 bases and J lost 4, with 6 bases in between. The germline V gene has CDR1 SGHDN and CDR2 FVKESK. In nucleotides, the CDR3 is TGTGCCAGCAGCCAAGAAAGAAGCACTGAAGCTTTCTTT. The encoded protein is CASSQERSTEAFF.

The V call is TRBV9, the J call TRBJ2-3, with 9 bases fitting TRBD2. Germline CDR1 reads SGDLS; CDR2 reads YYNGEE. This CDR3 region has 16 residues. Germline trimming cut 3 bases from V and 0 bases from J; bases unmatched to any gene: 5. As DNA, the CDR3 is TGTGCCAGCAGCGCCCGACTAGCGGATAGCACAGATACGCAGTATTTT. Protein: CASSARLADSTDTQYF.

This clonotype was seen ten or more times. The chain carries TRBV12-3 or TRBV12-4 and TRBJ2-7; possible D gene TRBD1, 6 bases. V was cut by 5 bases and J by 3 bases, with 14 bases left in between. This CDR3 contains 14 residues. The CDR3, as DNA: TGTGCCAGCAGTGGAAGGGACACCCTCTACGAGCAGTACTTC. Protein sequence: CASSGRDTLYEQYF.

This clonotype was counted at least ten times. V usage is TRBV12-3 or TRBV12-4 and J usage is TRBJ2-2; no definite D call. The CDR3 is 12 amino acids. Trimming removed 9 bases from V and 6 bases from J, with 11 bases in between. In nucleotides, the CDR3 is TGTGCCAGTCGTCGCCCGGCCGGGGAGCTGTTTTTT. As protein: CASRRPAGELFF.

This clonotype was counted ten times or more. This chain joins TRBV28 and TRBJ1-1; D not resolved. The CDR3 is 14 amino acids. The V end was cut by 5 bases, the J end by 11 bases, with 21 bases between. Per the germline V gene, CDR1 is MDHEN and CDR2 is SYDVKM. The CDR3 protein is CASSTSNHLMFAFF. The CDR3 DNA follows: TGTGCCAGCAGTACCAGTAATCACCTAATGTTTGCTTTCTTT.

This clonotype has a handful of counts. The chain combines TRBV19 with TRBJ1-6, with D uncertain. Between the trimmed V and J ends, which lost 0 bases and 10 bases, there was a span of 16 bases. This CDR3 spans 16 amino acids. Germline CDR1 is LNHDA and CDR2 is SQIVND (reference sequence). The CDR3 loop is CASSIEYARPQSPLHF. CDR3 bases: TGTGCCAGTAGTATAGAATACGCGAGACCGCAATCACCCCTCCACTTT.

The sample holds a few counts of this clonotype. The chain uses TRBV2 and TRBJ1-5; 9 nucleotides match TRBD1. The CDR3 consists of 18 residues. Unmatched junction bases numbered 11, after V lost 3 bases and J lost 2 bases. Germline CDR1 SNHLY, CDR2 FYNNEI. CDR3 residues: CASSDDLLRQGGNQPQHF. DNA of the CDR3: TGTGCCAGCAGTGACGATCTACTTAGACAGGGGGGCAATCAGCCCCAGCATTTT.

This clonotype occurred a few times. This chain uses TRBV7-6 with TRBJ2-7, with TRBD2 matching over 8 bases. Germline V gene sequence: CDR1 SGHVS, CDR2 FNYEAQ. This CDR3 comprises 16 residues. The J segment lost 6 bases and the V segment lost 1 base, leaving 11 bases of the junction unmatched. In nucleotides, the CDR3 is TGTGCCAGCAGCTTAGGGGCGTTAGCGGGAAGTTCCGAGCAGTACTTC. This translates into CASSLGALAGSSEQYF. Using reference TRBV7-6 and TRBJ2-7 for the parts outside the CDR3, the full variable domain is GAGVSQSPRYKVTKRGQDVALRCDPISGHVSLYWYRQALGQGPEFLTYFNYEAQQDKSGLPNDRFSAERPEGSISTLTIQRTEQRDSAMYRCASSLGALAGSSEQYFGPGTRLTVT.

The gene calls are TRBV24-1 and TRBJ2-7, with 12 bases aligning to TRBD2. This CDR3 is 15 amino acids long. Looked up from germline, CDR1 is KGHDR and CDR2 is SFDVKD. Germline trimming cut 7 bases from V and 3 bases from J; bases unmatched to any gene: 6. CDR3 sequence reads: CATSPGLAGLYEQYF. In DNA form, the CDR3 reads TGTGCCACCAGCCCGGGACTAGCGGGCCTCTACGAGCAGTACTTC.

The chain carries TRBV20-1 and TRBJ2-3; 9 nucleotides align to TRBD2. CDR3 length equals 15 residues. V was clipped by 0 bases and J by 4 bases; unmatched bases: 5. Germline V gene lookup returns CDR1 DFQATT and CDR2 SNEGSKA (reference sequence). CDR3 residues: CSAREPSGIADTQYF. Written as DNA, the CDR3 is TGCAGTGCTAGAGAGCCTAGCGGGATAGCAGATACGCAGTATTTT.

This clonotype was observed many times. The chain carries TRBV20-1 and TRBJ2-7; no clear D gene. Germline V gene lookup returns CDR1 DFQATT and CDR2 SNEGSKA (reference sequence). The V end lost 3 bases, the J end lost 1 base, and 13 bases lay between the germline ends. The CDR3 spans 14 residues. The CDR3 reads CSASEVQRSYEQYF. The CDR3 DNA sequence: TGCAGTGCTAGTGAGGTCCAGCGATCCTACGAGCAGTACTTC.

The CDR3 DNA is TGTGCCAGCAGCTTAGGGGGACGGATGAATGAAAAACTGTTTTTT. The encoded protein is CASSLGGRMNEKLFF. The V and J genes are TRBV11-2 and TRBJ1-4, with D maybe TRBD1 (5 bases). This CDR3 is 15 amino acids long. Trimming pared 1 base from V and 5 bases from J, leaving 11 bases between. CDR1 is SGHAT, CDR2 FQNNGV, per germline.

The chain combines TRBV14 with TRBJ2-1; TRBD2 matches 10 bases. The J segment lost 7 bases and the V segment lost 2 bases, leaving 5 bases of the junction unmatched. CDR3 size: 15 residues. Germline CDR1 and CDR2: SGHDN and FVKESK. This CDR3 is CASSQLAGDRNEQFF. The CDR3 nucleotides read TGTGCCAGCAGCCAACTAGCGGGAGATCGTAATGAGCAGTTCTTC.

At least ten counts were recorded for this clonotype. The rearrangement links TRBV6-6 to TRBJ1-5; no firm D call. V shed 0 bases and J shed 3 bases, with 12 bases lying between them. The germline V gene has CDR1 MNHNY and CDR2 SVGAGI (reference sequence). The CDR3 extends over 16 amino acids. As DNA, the CDR3 is TGTGCCAGCAGTTACTCGGAGGCCGTGTCCAATCAGCCCCAGCATTTT. This codes for CASSYSEAVSNQPQHF.